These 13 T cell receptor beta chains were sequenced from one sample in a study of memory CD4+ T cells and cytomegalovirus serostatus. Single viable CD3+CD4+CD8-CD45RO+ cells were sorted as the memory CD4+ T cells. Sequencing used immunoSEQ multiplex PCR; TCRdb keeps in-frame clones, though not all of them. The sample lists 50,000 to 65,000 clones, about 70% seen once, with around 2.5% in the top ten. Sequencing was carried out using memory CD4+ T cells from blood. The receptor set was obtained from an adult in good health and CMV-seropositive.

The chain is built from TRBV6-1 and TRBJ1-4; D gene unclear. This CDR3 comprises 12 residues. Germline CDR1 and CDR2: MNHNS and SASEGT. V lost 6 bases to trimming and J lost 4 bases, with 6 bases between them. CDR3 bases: TGTGCCAGCAGGAAGGGTAATGAAAAACTGTTTTTT. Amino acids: CASRKGNEKLFF.

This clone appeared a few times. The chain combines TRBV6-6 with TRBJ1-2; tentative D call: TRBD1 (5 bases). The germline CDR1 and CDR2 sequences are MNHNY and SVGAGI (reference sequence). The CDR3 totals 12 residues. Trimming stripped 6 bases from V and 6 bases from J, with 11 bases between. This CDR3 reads CASRMDTHGYTF. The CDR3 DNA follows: TGTGCCAGCAGGATGGACACCCATGGCTACACCTTC.

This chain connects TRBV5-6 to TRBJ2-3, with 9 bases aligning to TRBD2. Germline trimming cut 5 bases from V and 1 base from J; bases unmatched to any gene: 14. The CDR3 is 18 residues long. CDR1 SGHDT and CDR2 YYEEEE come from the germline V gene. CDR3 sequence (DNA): TGTGCCAGCAGTTACAAAGCGGGAGGCCCGGGGGGCACAGATACGCAGTATTTT. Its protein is CASSYKAGGPGGTDTQYF.

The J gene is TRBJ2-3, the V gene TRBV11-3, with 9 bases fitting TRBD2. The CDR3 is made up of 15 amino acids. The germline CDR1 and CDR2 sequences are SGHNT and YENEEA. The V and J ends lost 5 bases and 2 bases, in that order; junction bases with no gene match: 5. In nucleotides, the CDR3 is TGTGCCAGCAGCACCCGACTAGCGGCCACAGATACGCAGTATTTT. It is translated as CASSTRLAATDTQYF.

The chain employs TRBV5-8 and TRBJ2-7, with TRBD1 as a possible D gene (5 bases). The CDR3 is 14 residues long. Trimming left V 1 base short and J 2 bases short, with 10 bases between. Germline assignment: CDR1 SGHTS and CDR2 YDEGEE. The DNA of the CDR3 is TGTGCCAGCAGCTTGTTCCAGGGCCCCTACGAGCAGTACTTC. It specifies CASSLFQGPYEQYF.

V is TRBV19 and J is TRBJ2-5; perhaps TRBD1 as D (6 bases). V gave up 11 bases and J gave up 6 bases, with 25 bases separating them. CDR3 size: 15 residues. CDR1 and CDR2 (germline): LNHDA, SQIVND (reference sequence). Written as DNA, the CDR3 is TGTGCCTGGATCAGGGGATACCCTCCCAAAAAGACCCAGTACTTC. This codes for CAWIRGYPPKKTQYF.

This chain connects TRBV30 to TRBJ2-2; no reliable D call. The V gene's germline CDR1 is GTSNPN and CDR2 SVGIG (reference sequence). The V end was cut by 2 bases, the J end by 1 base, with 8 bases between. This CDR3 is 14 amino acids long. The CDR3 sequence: CAWSYLGNTGELFF. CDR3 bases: TGTGCCTGGAGTTATCTAGGGAACACCGGGGAGCTGTTTTTT.

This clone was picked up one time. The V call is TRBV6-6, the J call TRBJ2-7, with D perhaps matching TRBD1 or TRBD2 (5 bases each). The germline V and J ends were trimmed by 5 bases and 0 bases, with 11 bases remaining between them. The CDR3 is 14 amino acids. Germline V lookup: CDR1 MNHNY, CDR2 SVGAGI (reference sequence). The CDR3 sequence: CASSPPGPSYEQYF. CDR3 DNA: TGTGCCAGCAGTCCTCCGGGACCCTCCTACGAGCAGTACTTC.

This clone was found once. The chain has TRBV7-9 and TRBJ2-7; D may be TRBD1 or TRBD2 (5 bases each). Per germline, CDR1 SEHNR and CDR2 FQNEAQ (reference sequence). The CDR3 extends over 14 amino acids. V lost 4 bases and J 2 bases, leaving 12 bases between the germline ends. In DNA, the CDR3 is TGTGCCAGCAGCTCCGGAGAGGGGACCTACGAGCAGTACTTC. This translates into CASSSGEGTYEQYF.

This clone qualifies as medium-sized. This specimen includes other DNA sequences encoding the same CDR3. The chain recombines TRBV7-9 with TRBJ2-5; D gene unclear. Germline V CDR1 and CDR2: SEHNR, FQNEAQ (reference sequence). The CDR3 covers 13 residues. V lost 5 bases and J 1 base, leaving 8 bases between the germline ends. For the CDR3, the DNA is TGTGCCAGCAGCCCTCGGCCCCAAGAGACCCAGTACTTC. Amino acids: CASSPRPQETQYF.

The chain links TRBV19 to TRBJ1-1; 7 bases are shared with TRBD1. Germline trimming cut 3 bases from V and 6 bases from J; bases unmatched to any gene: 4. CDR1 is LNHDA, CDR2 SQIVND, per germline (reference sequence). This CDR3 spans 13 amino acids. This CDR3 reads CASSIGQAAEAFF. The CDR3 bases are TGTGCCAGTAGTATCGGACAGGCGGCTGAAGCTTTCTTT.

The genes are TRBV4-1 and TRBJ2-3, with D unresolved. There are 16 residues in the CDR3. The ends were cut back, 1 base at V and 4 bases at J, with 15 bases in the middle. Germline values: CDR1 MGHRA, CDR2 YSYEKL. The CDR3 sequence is CASSQAPPVVPDTQYF. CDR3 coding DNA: TGCGCCAGCAGCCAAGCTCCCCCCGTGGTCCCAGATACGCAGTATTTT.

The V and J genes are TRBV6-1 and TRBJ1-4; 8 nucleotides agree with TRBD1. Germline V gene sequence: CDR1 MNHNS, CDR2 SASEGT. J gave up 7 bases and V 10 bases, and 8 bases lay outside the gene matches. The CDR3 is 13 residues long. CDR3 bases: TGTGCCATCAGCAGGGACAGGCGTGAAAAACTGTTTTTT. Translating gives CAISRDRREKLFF.